This T cell receptor beta chain was documented in a study of OX40 agonist ivuxolimab in advanced cancers. This CDR3 has 18 residues. V lost 1 base to trimming and J lost 4 bases; unmatched junction nucleotides: 15. Germline CDR1 LNHNV, CDR2 YYDKDF (reference sequence). The table came from immunoSEQ multiplex PCR; TCRdb's copy has only in-frame clones and leaves some out. The sample consists of 75,000 to 100,000 clones, more than 90% of them appearing once. The source of this sequence is an adult with an advanced solid tumor such as melanoma, head and neck, liver or kidney cancer. The starting material was CD4+ or CD8+ T cells sorted from blood, obtained in a trial of the OX40 agonist ivuxolimab. The J gene is TRBJ1-1, the V gene TRBV15; 7 bases agree with TRBD1. CDR3 bases: TGTGCCACCAGCAGAGCTTCGACAGTCAGCTCAGGGGGCACTGAAGCTTTCTTT. Residues: CATSRASTVSSGGTEAFF.